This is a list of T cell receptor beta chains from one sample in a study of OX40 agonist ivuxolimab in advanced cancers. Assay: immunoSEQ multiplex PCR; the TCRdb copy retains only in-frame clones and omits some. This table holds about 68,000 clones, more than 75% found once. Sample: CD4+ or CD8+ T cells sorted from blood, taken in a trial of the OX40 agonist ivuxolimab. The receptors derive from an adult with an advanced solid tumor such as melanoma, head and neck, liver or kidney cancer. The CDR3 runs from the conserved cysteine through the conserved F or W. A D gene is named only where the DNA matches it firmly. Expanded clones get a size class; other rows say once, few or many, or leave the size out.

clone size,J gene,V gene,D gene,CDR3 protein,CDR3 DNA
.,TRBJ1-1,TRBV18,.,CASSPNTKNTEAFF,TGTGCCAGCTCACCTAACACGAAGAACACTGAAGCTTTCTTT
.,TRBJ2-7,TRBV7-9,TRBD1,CASSPLGQGASYEQYF,TGTGCCAGCAGCCCCCTAGGACAGGGGGCCTCCTACGAGCAGTACTTC
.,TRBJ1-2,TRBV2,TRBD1,CASDRAEGYTF,TGTGCCAGCGACAGGGCTGAAGGCTACACCTTC
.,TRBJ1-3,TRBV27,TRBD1,CASSPGTGGPLSSGNTIYF,TGTGCCAGCAGTCCAGGGACAGGGGGCCCCCTCAGCTCTGGAAACACCATATATTTT
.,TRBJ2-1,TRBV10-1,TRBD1,CASSHYRDRDEQFF,TGCGCCAGCAGTCACTACCGGGACAGGGATGAGCAGTTCTTC
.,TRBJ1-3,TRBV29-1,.,CSVRGPYSGNTIYF,TGCAGCGTCCGAGGCCCCTACTCTGGAAACACCATATATTTT
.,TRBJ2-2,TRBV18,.,CASSSDRGANTGELFF,TGTGCCAGCTCTTCCGACCGGGGGGCCAACACCGGGGAGCTGTTTTTT
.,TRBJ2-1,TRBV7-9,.,CASSFTGNYNEQFF,TGTGCCAGCAGCTTTACAGGGAATTACAATGAGCAGTTCTTC
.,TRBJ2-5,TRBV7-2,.,CASSQQRGPQETQYF,TGTGCCAGCAGCCAACAACGGGGGCCCCAAGAGACCCAGTACTTC
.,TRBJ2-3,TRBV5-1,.,CASSLWGSLTDTQYF,TGCGCCAGCAGCTTGTGGGGGTCCCTTACCGATACGCAGTATTTT
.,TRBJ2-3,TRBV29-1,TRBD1,CSVERDRGTDTQYF,TGCAGCGTTGAACGGGACAGAGGCACAGATACGCAGTATTTT
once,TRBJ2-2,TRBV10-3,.,CAISEAQGAGELFF,TGTGCCATCAGTGAAGCCCAGGGAGCCGGGGAGCTGTTTTTT
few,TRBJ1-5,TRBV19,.,CASSILQGNNQPQHF,TGTGCCAGTAGTATTCTGCAGGGGAACAATCAGCCCCAGCATTTT
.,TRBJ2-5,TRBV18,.,CASSPMERGQETQYF,TGTGCCAGCTCACCAATGGAGAGGGGACAAGAGACCCAGTACTTC
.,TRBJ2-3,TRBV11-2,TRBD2,CASSSISGTSVYTQYF,TGTGCCAGCAGCTCCATCTCCGGGACTAGTGTTTATACGCAGTATTTT
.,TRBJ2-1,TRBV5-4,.,CASSVSGDAYNEQFF,TGTGCCAGCAGCGTCTCCGGGGATGCCTACAATGAGCAGTTCTTC